Reported below is one T cell receptor beta chain. Its specificity is not known. Trimming removed 4 bases from V and 4 bases from J; junction bases left unmatched: 20. The CDR3 consists of 19 residues. Germline V gives CDR1 MNHNS, CDR2 SASEGT. Presence of unique molecular identifiers characterized the TCR beta cDNA libraries. The authors obtained 500,000 or so cDNA molecules from approximately 0.95 to 9.8 million T cells. One entry per CDR3 protein, called by TCRdb with MiXCR from the PCR reads. The sample records approximately 400,000 distinct CDR3 sequences, roughly 30% being singletons. The data stem from a study of post-analysis software for immune sequencing data. Looking at the study overall: Recorded subtypes: relapsing-remitting, secondary progressive, progressive-relapsing; some patients unannotated. Study outcomes and limitations: TRBV5-6, TRBV5-1 and TRBV20-1 were among five TRBV segments more frequent in patients than controls. The study found significantly lower normalized Chao1 diversity in multiple sclerosis patients than in controls. F measure clustering grouped samples strongly by preparation batch.

The rearrangement links TRBV6-1 to TRBJ2-5; 8 bases are a match to TRBD2. The receptor comes from a girl between 5 and 17 years old with multiple sclerosis. Sequenced sample: blood. The CDR3 DNA follows: TGTGCCAGCAGTGCGGGACGGGGGGGCCTAGGATATGATCGAGAGACCCAGTACTTC. This gives the protein CASSAGRGGLGYDRETQYF.